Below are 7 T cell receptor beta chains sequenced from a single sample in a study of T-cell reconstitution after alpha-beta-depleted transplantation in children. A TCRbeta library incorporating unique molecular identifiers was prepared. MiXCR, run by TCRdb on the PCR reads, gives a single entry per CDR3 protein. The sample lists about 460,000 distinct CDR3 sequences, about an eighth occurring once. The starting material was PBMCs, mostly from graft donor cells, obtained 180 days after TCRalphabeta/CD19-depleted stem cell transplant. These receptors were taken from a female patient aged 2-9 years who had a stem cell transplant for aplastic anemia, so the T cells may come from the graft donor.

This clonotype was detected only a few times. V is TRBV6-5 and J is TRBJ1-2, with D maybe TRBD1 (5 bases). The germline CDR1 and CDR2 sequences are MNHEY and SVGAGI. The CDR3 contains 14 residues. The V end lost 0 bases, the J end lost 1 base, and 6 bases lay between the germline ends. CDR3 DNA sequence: TGTGCCAGCAGTTACTCTGACAGTAACTATGGCTACACCTTC. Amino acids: CASSYSDSNYGYTF.

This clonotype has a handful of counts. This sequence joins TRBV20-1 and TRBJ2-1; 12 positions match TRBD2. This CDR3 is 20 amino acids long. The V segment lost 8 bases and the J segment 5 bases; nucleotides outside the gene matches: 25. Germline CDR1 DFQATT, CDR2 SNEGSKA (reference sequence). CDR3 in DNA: TGCAGTACGATACGAGTACGGAGGACTAGCGGGACCCCTTTTGACAATGAGCAGTTCTTC. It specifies CSTIRVRRTSGTPFDNEQFF.

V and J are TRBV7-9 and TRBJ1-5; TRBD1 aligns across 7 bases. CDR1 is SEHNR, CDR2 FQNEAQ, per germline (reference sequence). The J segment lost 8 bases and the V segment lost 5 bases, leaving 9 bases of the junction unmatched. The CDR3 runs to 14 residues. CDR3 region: CASSLTGESEPQHF. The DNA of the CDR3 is TGTGCCAGCAGCCTTACAGGGGAATCGGAGCCCCAGCATTTT.

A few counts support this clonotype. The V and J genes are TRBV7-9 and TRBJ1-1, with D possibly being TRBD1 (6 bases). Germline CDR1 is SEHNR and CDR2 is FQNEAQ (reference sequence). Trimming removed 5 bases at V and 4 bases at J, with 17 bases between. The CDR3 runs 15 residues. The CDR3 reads CASSEQGKRGTEAFF. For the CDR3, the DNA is TGTGCCAGCAGCGAACAGGGTAAACGTGGCACTGAAGCTTTCTTT.

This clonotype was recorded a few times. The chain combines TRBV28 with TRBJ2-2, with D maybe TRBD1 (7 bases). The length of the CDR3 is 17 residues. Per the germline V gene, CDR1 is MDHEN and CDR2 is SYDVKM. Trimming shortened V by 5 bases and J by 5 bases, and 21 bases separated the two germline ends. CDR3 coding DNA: TGTGCCAGCAGTCGGGGCGGGACAGCGCTAAGTACCGGGGAGCTGTTTTTT. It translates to CASSRGGTALSTGELFF.

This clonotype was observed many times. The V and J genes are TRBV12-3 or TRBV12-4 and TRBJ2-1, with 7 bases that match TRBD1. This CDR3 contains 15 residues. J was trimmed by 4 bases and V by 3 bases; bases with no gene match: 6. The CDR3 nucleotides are TGTGCCAGCAGTTTCGACAGGGCAACTTACAATGAGCAGTTCTTC. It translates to CASSFDRATYNEQFF.

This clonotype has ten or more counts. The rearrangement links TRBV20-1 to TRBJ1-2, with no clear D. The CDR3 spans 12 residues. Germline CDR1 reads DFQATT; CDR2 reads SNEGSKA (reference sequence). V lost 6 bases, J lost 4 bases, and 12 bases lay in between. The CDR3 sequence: CSAYSGSYGYTF. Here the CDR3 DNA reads TGCAGTGCGTACTCTGGGTCCTATGGCTACACCTTC.